The present T cell receptor (beta chain) was sequenced within a study of beta chain features in type 1 diabetes (dated by TCRdb to 2017 to 2018). In terms of the full investigation: Mean age, gender distribution, total cell number and subset yield were not different between patients and healthy donors. A total of just under 110,000,000 sorted cells were examined across all samples, and RNA yield correlated strongly with the number of cells per subset. The study compared the TCRB repertoires of sorted circulating CD4+ T cell subsets in recently diagnosed type 1 diabetes patients with those in matched healthy donors. Whereas all 30 or so donors provided naive and central memory subsets, regulatory and stem cell-like memory subsets were isolated from just 8 patients and roughly 8 healthy donors. The paper as a whole reports these results and caveats: Because cDNA was sequenced instead of genomic DNA, highly expressing activated cells could be over-represented, though the groups showed no difference in activation or CD3 levels. At VDJ recombination sites, type 1 diabetes patients had fewer insertions and more deleted nucleotides, which implies abnormalities in thymic rearrangement. Shorter templates might have been favored by PCR, but patient and control samples were amplified and corrected together, so both groups would have been affected equally by any skew. Naive, central memory and regulatory TCRB repertoires appeared to be more similar among patients than among healthy donors. A moderate but significant shortening of TCRB CDR3 length was observed in type 1 diabetes patients in all four CD4+ subsets. Because the HLA sub-analyses included only small numbers of individuals, any influence of HLA type on TCRB rearrangement was left unresolved.

A note on this clone: What this receptor recognizes is not known. Base qualities are not at hand, and no much larger clone is one base apart.

The High Capacity cDNA Reverse Transcription Kit was used to reverse transcribe all of the isolated RNA, meaning that expressed TCRB transcripts were what got sequenced. Naive, central memory and regulatory T cell samples underwent deep immunoSEQ sequencing, averaging around 3.7 million total reads per sample. After sorted cells were lysed in RLT buffer, RNA was extracted with DNase-treated RNeasy Micro or Mini kits, with the choice depending on cell number. To prevent cross-contamination, every cell subset was processed on its own, while patient and healthy donor samples were processed together. The immunoSEQ multiplex PCR was used to amplify TCRB sequences from cDNA, yielding 87-bp fragments that span the CDR3 region. Sequencing of the amplicons was done on the Illumina HiSeq platform. For the original study's pipeline: Synthetic template baselines were used to correct PCR bias computationally, reads within Hamming distance 2 were collapsed together, and singletons that could not be merged were discarded. Reads were aligned against IMGT so that V, D and J genes, CDR3 length and insertions or deletions at six rearrangement sites could be assigned. Within each subset, clonotype counts were normalized to the number of sorted cells before true diversity and Gini coefficients were calculated with the tcR R package. The overlap coefficient, calculated on TCRB nucleotide sequences, was used to quantify repertoire sharing. Out-of-frame TCRB sequences from naive cells were analyzed as a proxy for the pre-selection repertoire. TCRdb limited this immuneACCESS table to in-frame rearrangements with V and J called. A share of clones is missing; checked studies link under half to unresolved V genes, and the rest is unexplained. Clonal size and the V and J genes are those of that table, whereas D and trimming came from the DNA. The sample records more than 300,000 clones, about 16% of which are singletons. The top ten clonotypes cover around 0.02% of the sample.

Each donor gave one peripheral blood draw, averaging roughly 100 mL, which was collected into heparinised tubes. Using a panel that included CD45RO, CCR7, CD25, CD127, CD95 and CD27, naive, central memory, regulatory and stem cell-like memory CD4+ T cells were sorted on a BD FACSAria II. All sorted populations exceeded 95% purity. PBMCs were isolated immediately by Lymphoprep density gradient centrifugation and stained directly without culture. Samples were stained and sorted in pairs, with one healthy donor and one patient per experiment, so that batch effects were minimized. From V the trimming removes 1 base and from J it removes 3 bases, while the gene matches leave 10 bases of the junction unaccounted for. From the cysteine through the phenylalanine, the CDR3 covers 17 amino acids. The sequence is cut down to CDR3 DNA, 51 bases in frame from base 1. Via the germline V gene, CDR1 is LGHNA and CDR2 YSLEER.

The clonotype comes from a woman in her late teens or twenties in good health. The sequence links TRBV4-3 to TRBJ2-7; 9 middle bases align to TRBD1. Sequenced: naive CD4+ T cells from blood. This sample's cell subset or site label indicates: true naive CD4+ T cells. The DNA reads TGCGCCAGCAGCCAAGGGACAGCCGGGACAGGGAACTACGAGCAGTACTTC. Protein translation: CASSQGTAGTGNYEQYF.